Presented here are 20 T cell receptor beta chains from one specimen sequenced in a study of blood T cells in healthy people across ages. PCR was performed a second time for about 6 to 11 cycles using a sample-barcoded 5' primer and a J-beta primer mix. TCRdb analysed the 5' RACE reads with MiXCR anew, one entry per CDR3 protein. The table has some 900,000 distinct CDR3 sequences, roughly 26% seen once; the top ten hold about 18%. Material: blood. These receptors were obtained from a woman older than 75 in good health.

This chain joins TRBV14 and TRBJ1-6; D is uncertain. CDR3 length equals 15 residues. CDR1 SGHDN and CDR2 FVKESK come from the germline V gene. Trimming took off 6 bases at V and 11 bases at J, with 20 bases between the two ends. CDR3: CASSESRGQRTPLHF. For the CDR3, the DNA is TGTGCCAGCAGTGAATCCCGGGGTCAACGGACACCCCTCCACTTT.

The chain employs TRBV20-1 and TRBJ2-7; 10 nucleotides align to TRBD2. The CDR3 contains 14 residues. Germline CDR1 DFQATT, CDR2 SNEGSKA (reference sequence). With V trimmed by 6 bases and J by 7 bases, 12 bases remained unmatched. Written as DNA, the CDR3 is TGCAGTGCCCCAGCGGGGGGGTCTTACAATGAGCAGTACTTC. Its translation: CSAPAGGSYNEQYF.

As regards this clonotype: At one of its ends the junction is not consistent with the germline gene, which may arise from a read error. The V gene is TRBV5-1, the J gene TRBJ2-1; 14 nucleotides match TRBD2. The CDR3 length is 18 residues. Germline lookup yields CDR1 SGHRS and CDR2 YFSETQ. The chain's CDR3 is CVSSLGLAGGNSYNEQFF. In nucleotides, the CDR3 is TGCGTCAGCAGTCTTGGACTAGCGGGGGGCAACTCCTACAATGAGCAGTTCTTC.

The table lists this clonotype with many counts. The CDR3 nucleotides read TGCAGTCGTCTCAGGGACGGCTACACCTTC. This sequence encodes CSRLRDGYTF. The chain is built from TRBV20-1 and TRBJ1-2; possible D gene TRBD1, 5 bases. Trimming removed 8 bases from V and 8 bases from J, with 12 bases in between. The CDR3 consists of 10 residues. The V gene's germline CDR1 is DFQATT and CDR2 SNEGSKA (reference sequence).

This clonotype appeared many times. The chain carries TRBV7-2 and TRBJ2-1; 8 bases line up with TRBD1. Germline V gene sequence: CDR1 SGHTA, CDR2 FQGNSA. This CDR3 region has 16 residues. The ends lost 3 bases at V and 1 base at J; junction bases unmatched: 5. The CDR3 coding sequence is TGTGCCAGCAGCTTCTCCGGGACAGGTTCCTACAATGAGCAGTTCTTC. It is translated as CASSFSGTGSYNEQFF.

As regards this clonotype: A single base separates this from a much larger clone, so it may be a read error. The rearrangement joins TRBV29-1 to TRBJ2-1, with 10 bases matching TRBD1. Germline CDR1 and CDR2: SQVTM and ANQGSEA. The CDR3 contains 15 residues. The CDR3 loop reads CSGRQGARTYNKQFF. CDR3 coding DNA: TGCAGCGGGAGACAGGGGGCAAGGACCTACAATAAGCAGTTCTTC.

This chain uses TRBV27 with TRBJ1-6; the D is unclear. This CDR3 comprises 17 residues. Germline assignment: CDR1 MNHEY and CDR2 SMNVEV (reference sequence). V dropped 0 bases and J dropped 6 bases, with 15 bases sitting between them. The CDR3 bases are TGTGCCAGCAGTTTATCGTCGGGGAATGTGTTTAATTCACCCCTCCACTTT. Translation gives CASSLSSGNVFNSPLHF.

This clonotype was detected only a few times. This chain connects TRBV30 to TRBJ1-2, with 8 nucleotides matching TRBD1. J was trimmed by 4 bases and V by 0 bases; bases with no gene match: 7. The CDR3 sequence is 15 residues long. Per germline, CDR1 GTSNPN and CDR2 SVGIG (reference sequence). The CDR3 protein is CAWSVRNRGAYGYTF. In DNA, the CDR3 is TGTGCCTGGAGTGTACGGAACAGGGGGGCCTATGGCTACACCTTC.

This clonotype was counted at least ten times. V usage is TRBV12-3 or TRBV12-4 and J usage is TRBJ2-5; D not resolved. The CDR3 loop spans 18 amino acids. V lost 4 bases and J 0 bases, leaving 21 bases between the germline ends. CDR3 DNA sequence: TGTGCCAGCAGTTATTACGCCCTCGTACGCGAGTACCAAGAGACCCAGTACTTC. It translates to CASSYYALVREYQETQYF.

This clonotype was seen ten or more times. In DNA form, the CDR3 reads TGCAGTGCTATTACAGGGGGCGAAGGCTACACCTTC. Translation: CSAITGGEGYTF. The chain recombines TRBV20-1 with TRBJ1-2; 9 bases are a match to TRBD1. Germline values: CDR1 DFQATT, CDR2 SNEGSKA (reference sequence). The CDR3 runs 12 residues. The V and J ends lost 4 bases and 8 bases, in that order; junction bases with no gene match: 5.

Of note for this clonotype: Being one base from a much bigger clone, this may be a read error. The chain recombines TRBV12-3 or TRBV12-4 with TRBJ1-1; 8 bases align to TRBD1. V was pared by 11 bases and J by 0 bases, with 11 bases of the junction left unmatched. This CDR3 has 15 amino acids. CDR3 residues: CAGNLQGGLNTEAFF. In DNA, the CDR3 is TGTGCCGGCAACCTACAGGGGGGCTTGAACACTGAAGCTTTCTTT.

This clonotype was recorded a few times. J is TRBJ2-4 and V is TRBV3-1; a possible D gene is TRBD1 (6 bases). The better agreement between TRBJ2-5 and the DNA end casts doubt on the J call. From germline, CDR1 is LGHDT and CDR2 YNNKEL (reference sequence). The CDR3 has 15 amino acids. The CDR3 DNA sequence: TGTGCCAGCAGCCGAAAAACAGGGTCCTCGGAGACCCAGTACTTC. This sequence encodes CASSRKTGSSETQYF.

About this clonotype: A much larger clone differs from this one at a single base, so this may be a read error. No conserved phenylalanine or tryptophan ends this CDR3, so it is likely a read error. V gene TRBV18 combines with J gene TRBJ2-3, with D unclear. The CDR3 is made up of 12 amino acids. V was clipped by 3 bases and J by 6 bases, with 7 bases between them. Germline CDR1 KGHSH, CDR2 LQKENI. The CDR3 is CASSPIGDTQYL. The CDR3 region has the DNA TGTGCCAGCTCACCGATCGGTGATACGCAGTATTTG.

This clonotype has ten or more counts. The chain is built from TRBV29-1 and TRBJ1-2; D is ambiguous. Between the trimmed V and J ends, which lost 3 bases and 1 base, there was a span of 12 bases. The CDR3 runs to 14 residues. Per germline, CDR1 SQVTM and CDR2 ANQGSEA. The CDR3 sequence: CSVDPLTDNYGYTF. The CDR3 DNA sequence: TGCAGCGTTGACCCCCTGACGGATAACTATGGCTACACCTTC.

This rearrangement joins TRBV7-6 to TRBJ1-5, with D possibly TRBD1 on 5 matching bases. The germline V gene has CDR1 SGHVS and CDR2 FNYEAQ. The CDR3 extends over 15 amino acids. Trimming removed 5 bases at V and 2 bases at J, with 13 bases between. The CDR3: CASSPARGGNQPQHF. CDR3 DNA sequence: TGTGCCAGCAGCCCGGCGAGGGGCGGCAATCAGCCCCAGCATTTT.

V usage is TRBV11-3 and J usage is TRBJ2-1; the match to TRBD1 covers 7 bases. The junction had 14 bases not matched to a gene; V was cut back by 5 bases and J by 7 bases. Per the germline V gene, CDR1 is SGHNT and CDR2 is YENEEA. The CDR3 is made up of 16 amino acids. The CDR3 loop reads CASSPSGTVRANEQFF. The CDR3 nucleotides are TGTGCCAGCAGCCCCTCCGGGACAGTCAGGGCAAATGAGCAGTTCTTC.

The V gene is TRBV7-9, the J gene TRBJ1-1, with TRBD1 matching 8 bases. J gave up 7 bases and V 5 bases, and 9 bases lay outside the gene matches. The V gene's germline CDR1 is SEHNR and CDR2 FQNEAQ (reference sequence). The CDR3 totals 14 residues. The CDR3 loop is CASSPLDRAGEAFF. The CDR3 region has the DNA TGTGCCAGCAGCCCGCTGGACAGGGCCGGTGAAGCTTTCTTT.

Remarks on this clonotype: A much larger clone is a single base away; this may be a read error. V and J are TRBV7-2 and TRBJ2-3, with unresolved D. Between the trimmed V and J ends, which lost 5 bases and 10 bases, there was a span of 13 bases. Germline V CDR1 and CDR2: SGHTA, FQGNSA. There are 12 residues in the CDR3. The CDR3 sequence is CASSPGRSPQYF. For the CDR3, the DNA is TGTGCCAGCAGCCCCGGTCGTAGTCCGCAGTATTTT. Combining the CDR3 with reference TRBV7-2 and TRBJ2-3 gives the whole variable domain GAGVSQSPSNKVTEKGKDVELRCDPISGHTALYWYRQSLGQGLEFLIYFQGNSAPDKSGLPSDRFSAERTGGSVSTLTIQRTQQEDSAVYLCASSPGRSPQYFGPGTRLTVL.

The genes are TRBV5-6 and TRBJ2-7; tentatively, D is TRBD1 or TRBD2 (5 bases each). The CDR3 has 17 amino acids. Germline V gene sequence: CDR1 SGHDT, CDR2 YYEEEE. V lost 0 bases and J lost 1, with 17 bases in between. Here the CDR3 DNA reads TGTGCCAGCAGCTTGGCTAATCGGGGCAGGGCATCCTACGAGCAGTACTTC. It codes for CASSLANRGRASYEQYF.

Many counts were recorded for this clonotype. The chain uses TRBV7-2 and TRBJ2-1; tentatively, D is TRBD1 (6 bases). V dropped 2 bases and J dropped 5 bases, with 13 bases sitting between them. CDR1 SGHTA and CDR2 FQGNSA come from the germline V gene. The length of the CDR3 is 15 residues. CDR3 nucleotides: TGTGCCAGCAGCTTACTAGGGGGTTGGGACAATGAGCAGTTCTTC. Its protein product is CASSLLGGWDNEQFF. The full variable domain, with the rest looked up from reference TRBV7-2 and TRBJ2-1, is GAGVSQSPSNKVTEKGKDVELRCDPISGHTALYWYRQSLGQGLEFLIYFQGNSAPDKSGLPSDRFSAERTGGSVSTLTIQRTQQEDSAVYLCASSLLGGWDNEQFFGPGTRLTVL.